The 17 T cell receptor beta chains below were found in one sample sequenced in a study of T cells in Graves' hyperthyroidism and ophthalmopathy. The source material, RNA transcripts, was used to amplify TCR beta CDR3 regions. The HTBI primer set drove a first-round RT-PCR of the TCR CDR3. One entry per CDR3 protein, called by TCRdb with MiXCR from the multiplex PCR reads. Counted here are roughly 570,000 distinct CDR3 sequences, 15% to 19% occurring once; the ten biggest clones make up under 8%. Sequencing was carried out using blood. The receptors derive from a woman aged 30 to 39 with Graves' hyperthyroidism.

This chain connects TRBV19 to TRBJ2-1; D remains ambiguous. The V and J ends lost 8 bases and 8 bases respectively, with 19 bases between them. From germline, CDR1 is LNHDA and CDR2 SQIVND (reference sequence). The CDR3 is made up of 14 amino acids. The CDR3 nucleotides are TGTGCCAGTTTGGCTACCTTTAATGGGGATGAGCAGTTCTTC. Amino acids: CASLATFNGDEQFF.

The chain uses TRBV12-3 or TRBV12-4 and TRBJ2-1; D is perhaps TRBD1 (7 bases). The CDR3 length is 15 residues. Trimming removed 4 bases at V and 0 bases at J, with 10 bases between. The DNA of the CDR3 is TGTGCCAGCAGTTCTCAGGGGGGCTCCTACAATGAGCAGTTCTTC. This sequence encodes CASSSQGGSYNEQFF.

This clonotype has at least ten counts. The rearrangement links TRBV28 to TRBJ1-5; D remains unclear. The germline V gene encodes CDR1 MDHEN and CDR2 SYDVKM. The CDR3 extends over 15 amino acids. The V end lost 4 bases, the J end lost 0 bases, and 10 bases lay between the germline ends. The CDR3 spells CASSSSTYSNQPQHF. CDR3 coding DNA: TGTGCCAGCAGTTCTTCCACCTATAGCAATCAGCCCCAGCATTTT.

The chain is built from TRBV5-1 and TRBJ2-5; D perhaps matches TRBD1 (6 bases). The V end was cut by 4 bases, the J end by 1 base, with 11 bases between. This CDR3 has 14 residues. The V gene's germline CDR1 is SGHRS and CDR2 YFSETQ. The CDR3 nucleotides read TGCGCCAGCAGCACCGGGACATCCCAAGAGACCCAGTACTTC. Its protein product is CASSTGTSQETQYF.

In this sample, this clonotype turned up many times. V and J are TRBV5-1 and TRBJ1-4; D is unclear. Germline CDR1 and CDR2: SGHRS and YFSETQ. Deletions cut 5 bases from V and 8 bases from J, with 19 bases between. The CDR3 length is 15 residues. DNA of the CDR3: TGCGCCAGCAGATTCACCATCGGGAGCCGAGAAAAACTGTTTTTT. It specifies CASRFTIGSREKLFF.

A word on this clonotype: The junction and the germline gene differ at one end; a read error may be behind it. V and J are TRBV7-3 and TRBJ2-5; the match to TRBD2 covers 8 bases. The CDR3 length is 16 residues. In germline, CDR1 is SGHTA, CDR2 FQGTGA. This CDR3 is CASSQGGLAFQETQYF. CDR3 sequence (DNA): TGCGCCAGCAGCCAAGGAGGACTAGCCTTCCAAGAGACCCAGTACTTC.

This chain links TRBV20-1 with TRBJ2-7; 12 bases line up with TRBD2. CDR3 length equals 15 residues. CDR1 and CDR2 from the germline V gene are DFQATT and SNEGSKA (reference sequence). The J segment lost 2 bases and the V segment lost 5 bases, leaving 7 bases of the junction unmatched. The DNA for the CDR3 is TGCAGTGCTGGGGGCCGGACTAGCGGGACCTACGAGCAGTACTTC. Translated: CSAGGRTSGTYEQYF.

The chain employs TRBV7-9 and TRBJ2-1; 11 bases are shared with TRBD2. Per the germline V gene, CDR1 is SEHNR and CDR2 is FQNEAQ (reference sequence). The trim removed 6 bases at V and 14 bases at J, leaving 15 bases unmatched. The CDR3 contains 15 residues. The CDR3 spells CASSKTSGTPYREFF. CDR3 sequence (DNA): TGTGCCAGCAGTAAGACTAGCGGGACCCCCTACAGGGAGTTCTTC.

This chain uses TRBV10-3 with TRBJ2-5; 7 bases match TRBD2. Germline CDR1 reads ENHRY; CDR2 reads SYGVKD. The CDR3 length is 14 residues. With 6 bases clipped from V and 3 bases from J, the junction kept 7 bases outside the gene matches. CDR3 sequence (DNA): TGTGCCATCAGCCGTCTAGCGGCCAAAGAGACCCAGTACTTC. Amino acid sequence: CAISRLAAKETQYF.

This clonotype was recorded a few times. The V gene is TRBV20-1, the J gene TRBJ2-1; the D gene is possibly TRBD1 (5 bases). CDR1 and CDR2 (germline): DFQATT, SNEGSKA (reference sequence). The CDR3 extends over 12 amino acids. The V end lost 6 bases, the J end lost 4 bases, and 10 bases lay between the germline ends. CDR3 amino acids: CSARGFYNEQFF. DNA for the CDR3: TGCAGTGCAAGGGGCTTTTACAATGAGCAGTTCTTC.

This clonotype came up many times. J is TRBJ2-5 and V is TRBV20-1; unclear D gene. V dropped 5 bases and J dropped 5 bases, with 15 bases sitting between them. The germline V gene has CDR1 DFQATT and CDR2 SNEGSKA (reference sequence). The CDR3 runs 13 residues. CDR3 protein: CSALRGLGETQYF. CDR3 nucleotides: TGCAGTGCTCTACGAGGATTGGGGGAGACCCAGTACTTC.

In this sample, this clonotype turned up many times. This chain connects TRBV5-1 to TRBJ2-1, with D possibly being TRBD1 or TRBD2 (5 bases each). The V end lost 4 bases, the J end lost 1 base, and 12 bases lay between the germline ends. The CDR3 loop spans 15 amino acids. Germline CDR1 reads SGHRS; CDR2 reads YFSETQ. The CDR3 DNA follows: TGCGCCAGCAGCCCCGGGGACCTATCCTACAATGAGCAGTTCTTC. Translating gives CASSPGDLSYNEQFF.

The J gene is TRBJ1-1, the V gene TRBV7-9; 9 nucleotides match TRBD1. Trimming removed 5 bases from V and 4 bases from J; junction bases left unmatched: 8. Per the germline V gene, CDR1 is SEHNR and CDR2 is FQNEAQ (reference sequence). The CDR3 has 15 residues. CDR3 coding DNA: TGTGCCAGCAGCCCACGGGACAGGGAGATCACTGAAGCTTTCTTT. It yields the protein CASSPRDREITEAFF.

This clonotype was seen many times. The rearrangement joins TRBV10-3 to TRBJ2-7; 7 nucleotides agree with TRBD2. The CDR3 is 15 residues long. V shed 4 bases and J 2 bases; nucleotides not matched to a gene: 8. CDR1 is ENHRY, CDR2 SYGVKD, per germline. The CDR3 spells CAISGGGTTTYEQYF. The DNA of the CDR3 is TGTGCCATCAGTGGGGGGGGGACTACGACCTACGAGCAGTACTTC.

This clonotype has a count of ten or more. The chain employs TRBV11-2 and TRBJ1-2, with 9 nucleotides matching TRBD1. The CDR3 spans 14 residues. The junction had 6 bases not matched to a gene; V was cut back by 1 base and J by 9 bases. The germline V gene encodes CDR1 SGHAT and CDR2 FQNNGV. The CDR3 sequence is CASSLGWTGDSYTF. CDR3 coding DNA: TGTGCCAGCAGCTTAGGGTGGACAGGGGACAGCTACACCTTC.

This clonotype was detected many times. The rearrangement joins TRBV12-3 or TRBV12-4 to TRBJ2-7; 7 bases line up with TRBD2. CDR3 length: 14 amino acids. V was clipped by 3 bases and J by 2 bases; unmatched bases: 4. The DNA for the CDR3 is TGTGCCAGCAGTTTCCAGCGGGACGCCTACGAGCAGTACTTC. This encodes CASSFQRDAYEQYF.

In this sample, this clonotype turned up a few times. The chain couples TRBV18 to TRBJ1-1; maybe TRBD1 (6 bases). V lost 5 bases and J lost 5, with 18 bases in between. The V gene's germline CDR1 is KGHSH and CDR2 LQKENI. There are 15 residues in the CDR3. CDR3 protein: CASSTRGSVWTEAFF. Here the CDR3 DNA reads TGTGCCAGCTCAACCAGGGGTTCAGTGTGGACTGAAGCTTTCTTT.